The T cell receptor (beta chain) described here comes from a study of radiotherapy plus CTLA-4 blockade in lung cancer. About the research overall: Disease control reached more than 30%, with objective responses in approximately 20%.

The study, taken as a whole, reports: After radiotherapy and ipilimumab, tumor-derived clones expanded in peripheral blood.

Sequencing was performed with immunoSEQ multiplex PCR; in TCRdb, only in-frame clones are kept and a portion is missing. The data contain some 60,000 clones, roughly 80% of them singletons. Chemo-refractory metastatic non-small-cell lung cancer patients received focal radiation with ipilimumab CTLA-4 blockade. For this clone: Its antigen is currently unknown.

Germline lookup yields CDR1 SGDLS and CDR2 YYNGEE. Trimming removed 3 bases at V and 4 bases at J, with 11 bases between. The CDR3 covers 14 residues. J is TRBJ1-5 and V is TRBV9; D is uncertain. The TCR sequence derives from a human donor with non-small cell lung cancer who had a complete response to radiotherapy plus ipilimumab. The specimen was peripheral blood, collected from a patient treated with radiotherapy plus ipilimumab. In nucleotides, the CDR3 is TGTGCCAGCAGCGGTGGCCAGACTAATCAGCCCCAGCATTTT. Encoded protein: CASSGGQTNQPQHF.